This passage covers 14 T cell receptor beta chains from one sample sequenced in a study of T cell responses to AZD1222 COVID-19 vaccine. Here immunoSEQ multiplex PCR was the method, and the copy in TCRdb shows in-frame clones only, minus some. The sample carries around 130,000 clones, 88% recorded once. The sample was peripheral blood, taken on day 0 of AZD1222 vaccination. These receptors were taken from an adult in good health.

This clone was observed a few times. This chain connects TRBV6-5 to TRBJ1-3; no definite D call. Germline values: CDR1 MNHEY, CDR2 SVGAGI. V was shortened by 6 bases and J by 3 bases, with 3 bases between the two germline ends. The CDR3 loop spans 11 amino acids. Here the CDR3 reads CASRSGNTIYF. CDR3 nucleotides: TGTGCCAGCAGAAGTGGAAACACCATATATTTT.

The chain uses TRBV15 and TRBJ1-5; TRBD1 aligns across 10 bases. Germline loops: CDR1 LNHNV, CDR2 YYDKDF (reference sequence). The length of the CDR3 is 17 residues. Losses at the gene ends were 0 bases for V and 2 bases for J; bases not matched to a gene: 4. The CDR3 is CATSREDRGHGNQPQHF. CDR3 sequence (DNA): TGTGCCACCAGCAGAGAAGACAGGGGGCACGGCAATCAGCCCCAGCATTTT. Variable domain in full (rest from reference TRBV15 and TRBJ1-5): DAMVIQNPRYQVTQFGKPVTLSCSQTLNHNVMYWYQQKSSQAPKLLFHYYDKDFNNEADTPDNFQSRRPNTSFCFLDIRSPGLGDTAMYLCATSREDRGHGNQPQHFGDGTRLSIL.

The chain's CDR3 is CASSKEWSYQETQYF. The CDR3 nucleotides are TGTGCCAGCAGCAAAGAGTGGAGTTACCAAGAGACCCAGTACTTC. This chain uses TRBV21-1 with TRBJ2-5; the D call TRBD2 from the table was never checked on the DNA. TRBV21-1 represents a pseudogene. The CDR3 has 15 residues.

The rearrangement joins TRBV14 to TRBJ2-7; TRBD2 is a possible D gene (5 bases). V was shortened by 2 bases and J by 6 bases, with 17 bases between the two germline ends. The length of the CDR3 is 15 residues. Looked up from germline, CDR1 is SGHDN and CDR2 is FVKESK. The CDR3 spells CASSQRSGWSGEQYF. In nucleotides, the CDR3 is TGTGCCAGCAGCCAACGATCGGGCTGGAGCGGCGAGCAGTACTTC. Looking up the rest from reference TRBV14 and TRBJ2-7 gives the full variable domain: EAGVTQFPSHSVIEKGQTVTLRCDPISGHDNLYWYRRVMGKEIKFLLHFVKESKQDESGMPNNRFLAERTGGTYSTLKVQPAELEDSGVYFCASSQRSGWSGEQYFGPGTRLTVT.

The V and J genes are TRBV28 and TRBJ2-7, with TRBD1 matching over 10 bases. V dropped 5 bases and J dropped 0; count of bases not matched to a gene: 4. CDR3 length: 15 residues. Germline values: CDR1 MDHEN, CDR2 SYDVKM. The CDR3 reads CASSMGQGYSYEQYF. The CDR3 region has the DNA TGTGCCAGCAGTATGGGACAGGGGTACTCCTACGAGCAGTACTTC. Using reference TRBV28 and TRBJ2-7 for the parts outside the CDR3, the full variable domain is DVKVTQSSRYLVKRTGEKVFLECVQDMDHENMFWYRQDPGLGLRLIYFSYDVKMKEKGDIPEGYSVSREKKERFSLILESASTNQTSMYLCASSMGQGYSYEQYFGPGTRLTVT.

The J gene is TRBJ2-1, the V gene TRBV7-8; tentative D call: TRBD2 (6 bases). The germline V gene has CDR1 SGHVS and CDR2 FQNEAQ. The CDR3 totals 15 residues. Trimming stripped 7 bases from V and 10 bases from J, with 23 bases between. DNA of the CDR3: TGTGCCAGCATCCCGAAAAGGCTTCTTCGGGGGGAGCAGTTCTTC. Its translation is CASIPKRLLRGEQFF.

This chain links TRBV7-2 with TRBJ2-5; D possibly matches TRBD1 or TRBD2 (5 bases each). There are 15 residues in the CDR3. V dropped 2 bases and J dropped 2 bases, with 12 bases sitting between them. Germline CDR1 SGHTA, CDR2 FQGNSA. The CDR3 region is CASSLSWGWQETQYF. Written as DNA, the CDR3 is TGTGCCAGCAGCTTATCTTGGGGGTGGCAAGAGACCCAGTACTTC.

The V and J genes are TRBV14 and TRBJ1-2, with D unclear. Germline values: CDR1 SGHDN, CDR2 FVKESK. The ends were cut back, 1 base at V and 1 base at J, with 4 bases in the middle. The CDR3 is made up of 13 amino acids. DNA of the CDR3: TGTGCCAGCAGCCAAGTCCTTAACTATGGCTACACCTTC. Its protein product is CASSQVLNYGYTF. Full variable domain (outside the CDR3, taken from reference TRBV14 and TRBJ1-2): EAGVTQFPSHSVIEKGQTVTLRCDPISGHDNLYWYRRVMGKEIKFLLHFVKESKQDESGMPNNRFLAERTGGTYSTLKVQPAELEDSGVYFCASSQVLNYGYTFGSGTRLTVV.

This clone has only one observation. V is TRBV6-1 and J is TRBJ1-1; no clear D gene. Germline CDR1 reads MNHNS; CDR2 reads SASEGT. The CDR3 loop spans 15 amino acids. Between the trimmed V and J ends, which lost 2 bases and 0 bases, there was a span of 10 bases. The chain's CDR3 is CASSERHLMNTEAFF. CDR3 DNA: TGTGCCAGCAGTGAAAGGCACCTCATGAACACTGAAGCTTTCTTT.

This clone was seen only a few times. The chain uses TRBV6-2 or TRBV6-3 and TRBJ1-5; a weak D match, TRBD1 (5 bases). This CDR3 region has 16 residues. Trimming removed 5 bases at V and 6 bases at J, with 20 bases between. CDR1 and CDR2 from the germline V gene are MNHEY and SVGEGT. The CDR3 reads CASSNPGRPEGQPQHF. For the CDR3, the DNA is TGTGCCAGCAGTAACCCGGGACGGCCAGAGGGTCAGCCCCAGCATTTT.

The chain has TRBV7-6 and TRBJ1-3; D may be TRBD1 (5 bases). Germline values: CDR1 SGHVS, CDR2 FNYEAQ. V lost 1 base to trimming and J lost 0 bases, with 7 bases between them. CDR3 size: 15 residues. CDR3 protein: CASSLDRSSGNTIYF. CDR3 bases: TGTGCCAGCAGCTTAGACAGGAGCTCTGGAAACACCATATATTTT.

The V gene is TRBV5-8, the J gene TRBJ2-2; TRBD1 agrees at 9 bases. Germline CDR1 SGHTS, CDR2 YDEGEE. J was trimmed by 7 bases and V by 4 bases; bases with no gene match: 8. This CDR3 has 15 residues. The CDR3 sequence is CASSKYRGRSGELFF. In DNA form, the CDR3 reads TGTGCCAGCAGCAAGTACAGGGGGCGGAGCGGGGAGCTGTTTTTT.

V and J are TRBV28 and TRBJ2-2, with 9 bases matching TRBD2. Germline assignment: CDR1 MDHEN and CDR2 SYDVKM. The CDR3 is made up of 16 amino acids. V shed 6 bases, J shed 1 base, and the junction held 6 bases outside the gene matches. CDR3 sequence: CASRLAGVLNTGELFF. In nucleotides, the CDR3 is TGTGCCAGCAGATTAGCGGGAGTACTGAACACCGGGGAGCTGTTTTTT. Full variable domain (rest looked up from reference TRBV28 and TRBJ2-2): DVKVTQSSRYLVKRTGEKVFLECVQDMDHENMFWYRQDPGLGLRLIYFSYDVKMKEKGDIPEGYSVSREKKERFSLILESASTNQTSMYLCASRLAGVLNTGELFFGEGSRLTVL.

The rearrangement uses TRBV6-5 and TRBJ1-6, with 9 bases aligning to TRBD1. The J segment lost 7 bases and the V segment lost 3 bases, leaving 7 bases of the junction unmatched. The CDR3 extends over 16 amino acids. Germline CDR1 MNHEY, CDR2 SVGAGI. The CDR3 coding sequence is TGTGCCAGCAGTTATACACAGGGGGCGAACAATTCACCCCTCCACTTT. Protein sequence: CASSYTQGANNSPLHF.